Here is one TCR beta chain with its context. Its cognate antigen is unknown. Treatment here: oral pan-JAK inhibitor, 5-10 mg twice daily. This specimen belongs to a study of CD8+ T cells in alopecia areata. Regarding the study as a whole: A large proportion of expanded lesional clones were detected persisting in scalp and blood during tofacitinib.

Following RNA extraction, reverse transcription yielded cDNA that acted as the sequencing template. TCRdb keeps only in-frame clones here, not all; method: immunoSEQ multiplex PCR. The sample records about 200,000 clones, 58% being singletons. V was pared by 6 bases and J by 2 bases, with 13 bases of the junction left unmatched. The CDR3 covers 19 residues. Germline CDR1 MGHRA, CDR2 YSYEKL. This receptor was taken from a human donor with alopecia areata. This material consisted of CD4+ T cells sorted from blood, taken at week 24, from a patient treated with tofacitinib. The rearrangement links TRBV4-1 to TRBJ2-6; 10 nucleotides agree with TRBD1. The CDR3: CASSLLRTGGITGANVLTF. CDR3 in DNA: TGCGCCAGCAGTCTATTACGGACAGGGGGTATTACTGGGGCCAACGTCCTGACTTTC.